This T cell receptor (beta chain) was sequenced in a study of OX40 agonist ivuxolimab in advanced cancers. Study-wide context: Ivuxolimab was a fully human IgG2 agonistic monoclonal antibody targeting the costimulatory receptor OX40 (CD134). Intravenous ivuxolimab was administered to patients every 2 weeks at six dose levels: 0.01, 0.1, 0.3, 1.5, 3 and 10 mg/kg. Of the approximately 54 patients in dose escalation, around 19 had hepatocellular carcinoma, roughly 15 had melanoma, 9 had renal cell carcinoma and 9 had head and neck cancer. A male proportion of roughly 80% and a mean age of about 60 years, ranging from about 20 to 80, were recorded for the dose-escalation cohort. Patients were allowed to have had prior anti-PD-1, anti-PD-L1 or anti-CTLA-4 therapy, and roughly two fifths of the dose-escalation patients had been treated with checkpoint inhibitors. Three dose-escalation patients achieved partial responses, one with hepatocellular carcinoma and two with cutaneous melanoma. The purpose of peripheral TCRbeta sequencing was to test whether ivuxolimab changed TCR sequence diversity and led to clonal T-cell expansion. The monotherapy dose-escalation portion (N ≈ 50 patients) of the phase I ivuxolimab trial is reported in the paper.

Genomic DNA was isolated from the sorted cells so that the TCRbeta CDR3 region could be sequenced. The immunoSEQ Assay was used for sequencing of TCRbeta CDR3 regions. Sourced from immuneACCESS, this table was stored by TCRdb with only in-frame sequences that have V and J called. A share of the clones is absent; for the studies checked, an unresolved V gene accounts for under half, and the remainder has no known explanation. This sample comprises under 95,000 clones, around 90% of them detected only once. In total, the top ten clones hold roughly 8.9% of the sample. On this clone: Its specific antigen is unknown. Base qualities are not at hand, and no much larger clone is one base apart.

Trimming at the junction amounts to 9 bases on V and 3 bases on J, and the germline ends lie 18 bases apart. Measured from the cysteine to the phenylalanine, the CDR3 is 14 residues long. Only the CDR3 DNA is retained, 42 bases long and in frame from the first base. Sequences MGHRA (CDR1) and YSYEKL (CDR2) are obtained from the germline V gene. Beyond this particular receptor, the publication reports: Partial responders in the 0.1-3.0 mg/kg groups had among the lowest normalized peripheral clonal expansion, especially among CD8+ T cells. Low levels of normalized T-cell clonal expansion were also seen in some patients who did not respond. At doses of 0.1 to 3.0 mg/kg, clonal expansion of both CD4+ and CD8+ blood T cells was observed from baseline to week 6. After ivuxolimab, more expanded clones were found on average in CD8+ T cells than in CD4+ T cells. The antigen specificity of the clonally expanded peripheral T cells was not determined.

The trial excluded patients who had a history of autoimmune disease or were on systemic immunosuppression. Peripheral blood for TCR sequencing was drawn from every dose cohort at baseline, at cycle 4 day 1 and at cycle 7 day 1. Samples came from an open-label, multicenter, first-in-human phase I dose-escalation trial of ivuxolimab. The trial enrolled adults with locally advanced or metastatic head and neck squamous cell, hepatocellular, melanoma or renal cell carcinoma. CD4+ and CD8+ T cells were sorted separately from peripheral blood before TCR sequencing. The receptor comes from an adult with an advanced solid tumor such as melanoma, head and neck, liver or kidney cancer. Recombination joined TRBV4-1 with TRBJ2-7; perhaps TRBD2 is the D gene, with 6 bases matching. This material consisted of CD4+ or CD8+ T cells sorted from blood, taken in a trial of the OX40 agonist ivuxolimab. The CDR3 is CASSHRDWDYEQYF. The DNA sequence is given as TGCGCCAGTTCCCACCGGGACTGGGACTACGAGCAGTACTTC.